In this sample, the clone carrying this T cell receptor beta chain turned up once. Its target is not known. Primers included in the PCR were 60 Vbeta and 13 Jbeta primers. Clones were sequenced by immunoSEQ multiplex PCR, and TCRdb holds only the in-frame ones, with some missing. The repertoire includes about 160,000 clones, about 77% of them detected once, and approximately 10% sits in the top ten. V shed 3 bases and J 8 bases; nucleotides not matched to a gene: 6. CDR3 length: 14 residues. CDR1 and CDR2 (germline): SGDLS, YYNGEE. The source of the sample is a study of cytomegalovirus exposure and HLA in healthy donors. The wider study: Tens of millions of unique TCRs from HLA-typed donors were held in an early release of data. When 350 to 500 donors were genotyped, roughly 80% of them were found to fall in the Caucasian-associated ancestry cluster.

Overall study results and limits: Trimming of TCR beta V- and J-genes showed a link, identified in a later analysis, to a missense DCLRE1C variant.

This chain uses TRBV9 with TRBJ2-1; 9 positions match TRBD2. Sequenced input: PBMCs. This clonotype was obtained from a man in his late teens or twenties in good health and CMV-seropositive. The DNA for the CDR3 is TGTGCCAGCAGCGCACGCGGGGGGGCCTATGAGCAGTTCTTC. Encoded protein: CASSARGGAYEQFF.